The 21 T cell receptor beta chains in this list originate from one sample, sequenced in a study of blood T cell repertoires in COVID-19. The method was immunoSEQ multiplex PCR; TCRdb's version includes in-frame clones alone and lacks a portion of them. The table has about 250,000 clones, approximately 85% seen once; the top ten hold approximately 4.2%. The specimen sequenced was PBMCs or T cells enriched from blood (not recorded which). These receptors were collected from a woman aged 25 to 45 who had recovered from COVID-19.

V usage is TRBV28 and J usage is TRBJ2-7; 12 bases align to TRBD2. Germline V gives CDR1 MDHEN, CDR2 SYDVKM. V was pared by 2 bases and J by 4 bases, with 0 bases of the junction left unmatched. The CDR3 runs to 14 residues. CDR3 sequence: CASSLLAGGYEQYF. In nucleotides, the CDR3 is TGTGCCAGCAGTTTACTAGCGGGAGGGTACGAGCAGTACTTC.

V is TRBV19 and J is TRBJ1-4; a possible D gene is TRBD1 (5 bases). The V end lost 7 bases, the J end lost 4 bases, and 16 bases lay between the germline ends. In germline, CDR1 is LNHDA, CDR2 SQIVND (reference sequence). This CDR3 contains 15 residues. The CDR3 coding sequence is TGTGCCAGTACCCCACGTCGACAGCTTAATGAAAAACTGTTTTTT. Translated, it gives CASTPRRQLNEKLFF.

The chain carries TRBV7-9 and TRBJ1-4; D gene uncertain. The CDR3 loop spans 13 amino acids. Germline V gene sequence: CDR1 SEHNR, CDR2 FQNEAQ (reference sequence). V dropped 5 bases and J dropped 7 bases, with 11 bases sitting between them. The CDR3 DNA is TGTGCCAGCAGCCCTTCTTCCCGTGAAAAACTGTTTTTT. Encoded protein: CASSPSSREKLFF.

This clone appeared a single time. The chain employs TRBV5-1 and TRBJ1-5; a weak D match, TRBD1 (6 bases). The CDR3 has 14 residues. Trimming took 4 bases from V and 5 from J, leaving 13 bases between them. CDR1 is SGHRS, CDR2 YFSETQ, per germline. The CDR3 nucleotides are TGCGCCAGCAGCCCGGGACAAAACGATCAGCCCCAGCATTTT. Amino acid sequence: CASSPGQNDQPQHF.

V and J are TRBV11-2 and TRBJ1-1; D unresolved. Per the germline V gene, CDR1 is SGHAT and CDR2 is FQNNGV. This CDR3 region has 12 residues. Trimming took 1 base from V and 11 from J, leaving 11 bases between them. The CDR3 loop reads CASSLGHPAAFF. CDR3 DNA: TGTGCCAGCAGCTTAGGACACCCGGCGGCTTTCTTT.

The rearrangement joins TRBV11-2 to TRBJ1-2; D unclear. This CDR3 contains 14 residues. CDR1 is SGHAT, CDR2 FQNNGV, per germline. V lost 5 bases and J lost 0, with 10 bases in between. This chain's CDR3 is CASSGSGANYGYTF. The CDR3 DNA reads as TGTGCCAGCAGCGGCAGCGGGGCTAACTATGGCTACACCTTC. Complete variable domain (other parts from reference TRBV11-2 and TRBJ1-2): EAGVAQSPRYKIIEKRQSVAFWCNPISGHATLYWYQQILGQGPKLLIQFQNNGVVDDSQLPKDRFSAERLKGVDSTLKIQPAKLEDSAVYLCASSGSGANYGYTFGSGTRLTVV.

V usage is TRBV7-8 and J usage is TRBJ1-2, with 8 bases lining up with TRBD1. CDR1 and CDR2 from the germline V gene are SGHVS and FQNEAQ. There are 14 residues in the CDR3. V lost 4 bases, J lost 8 bases, and 9 bases stayed unmatched. The CDR3 here is CASSSGAGGGGYTF. CDR3 DNA: TGTGCCAGCAGCTCAGGGGCAGGGGGCGGAGGCTACACCTTC.

The rearrangement uses TRBV29-1 and TRBJ1-1; D is unclear. V was cut by 3 bases and J by 5 bases, with 16 bases left in between. Per the germline V gene, CDR1 is SQVTM and CDR2 is ANQGSEA. This CDR3 comprises 14 residues. The DNA of the CDR3 is TGCAGCGTTGACCCGCATGCGGGCAGGACTGAAGCTTTCTTT. Its translation is CSVDPHAGRTEAFF.

This chain uses TRBV7-9 with TRBJ2-5, with TRBD1 identical over 7 bases. Per germline, CDR1 SEHNR and CDR2 FQNEAQ (reference sequence). This CDR3 has 15 residues. V shed 1 base, J shed 3 bases, and the junction held 5 bases outside the gene matches. CDR3 loop: CASSLGVGTEETQYF. The DNA for the CDR3 is TGTGCCAGCAGCTTAGGGGTGGGGACAGAAGAGACCCAGTACTTC.

The V and J genes are TRBV27 and TRBJ2-7, with D uncertain. This CDR3 region has 14 residues. Germline CDR1 is MNHEY and CDR2 is SMNVEV (reference sequence). The V end was cut by 2 bases, the J end by 2 bases, with 10 bases between. CDR3 in amino acids: CASSLETPAYEQYF. The CDR3 DNA is TGTGCCAGCAGTTTAGAAACGCCGGCCTACGAGCAGTACTTC.

V is TRBV2 and J is TRBJ1-2, with D perhaps TRBD1 (6 bases). The CDR3 has 13 amino acids. CDR1 and CDR2 from the germline V gene are SNHLY and FYNNEI. Deletions cut 7 bases from V and 5 bases from J, with 14 bases between. CDR3 nucleotide sequence: TGTGCCAGCACCGCGAGGGGGGGGTATGGCTACACCTTC. It codes for CASTARGGYGYTF.

The V gene is TRBV5-6, the J gene TRBJ2-7; maybe TRBD2 (6 bases). CDR3 length: 16 amino acids. Between the trimmed V and J ends, which lost 1 base and 0 bases, there was a span of 14 bases. Per the germline V gene, CDR1 is SGHDT and CDR2 is YYEEEE. DNA for the CDR3: TGTGCCAGCAGCTTGTGGGGCGGGGCAAGCTCCTACGAGCAGTACTTC. Translating gives CASSLWGGASSYEQYF.

The chain joins TRBV4-1 to TRBJ2-1, with D tentatively TRBD1 (5 bases). Trimming left V 2 bases short and J 7 bases short, with 21 bases between. Germline loops: CDR1 MGHRA, CDR2 YSYEKL. This CDR3 has 17 amino acids. DNA of the CDR3: TGCGCCAGCAGCCAAAGCCCCAGGGAAAAATATGTGAATGAGCAGTTCTTC. Translating gives CASSQSPREKYVNEQFF.

The sample holds a few counts of this clone. The rearrangement joins TRBV28 to TRBJ1-1, with a possible D match to TRBD1 (5 bases). The CDR3 consists of 14 residues. Germline V lookup: CDR1 MDHEN, CDR2 SYDVKM. The V end was cut by 5 bases, the J end by 3 bases, with 13 bases between. This CDR3 is CASSAWGVDTEAFF. The CDR3 DNA reads as TGTGCCAGCAGTGCCTGGGGCGTGGACACTGAAGCTTTCTTT.

The DNA of the CDR3 is TGTGCCAGCAGTTTATTCAGGGGCTCCTATAATTCACCCCTCCACTTT. It specifies CASSLFRGSYNSPLHF. The chain has TRBV28 and TRBJ1-6; the D gene is possibly TRBD1 (6 bases). This CDR3 comprises 16 residues. The V and J ends lost 1 base and 0 bases respectively, with 7 bases between them. Germline V lookup: CDR1 MDHEN, CDR2 SYDVKM.

The V call is TRBV5-4, the J call TRBJ1-5; D unclear. This CDR3 is 14 amino acids long. V lost 7 bases and J lost 7, with 18 bases in between. Germline loops: CDR1 SGHNT, CDR2 YYREEE (reference sequence). The CDR3 spells CASFFGRKPQPQHF. DNA for the CDR3: TGTGCCAGCTTTTTTGGTCGTAAGCCCCAGCCCCAGCATTTT.

The V call is TRBV7-8, the J call TRBJ2-2; no clear D. V dropped 1 base and J dropped 5 bases, with 5 bases sitting between them. Germline lookup yields CDR1 SGHVS and CDR2 FQNEAQ. This CDR3 contains 13 residues. CDR3 nucleotide sequence: TGTGCCAGCAGCTTAGGCAGGACCGGGGAGCTGTTTTTT. It specifies CASSLGRTGELFF.

The gene calls are TRBV28 and TRBJ1-1; D may be TRBD1 (6 bases). Germline lookup yields CDR1 MDHEN and CDR2 SYDVKM. The CDR3 is 14 amino acids. Trimming removed 7 bases at V and 7 bases at J, with 19 bases between. In DNA, the CDR3 is TGTGCCAGCACCCCCACCCTAGGGGGAAGTGAAGCTTTCTTT. Amino acid sequence: CASTPTLGGSEAFF.

The gene calls are TRBV21-1 and TRBJ2-3; the table's D call of TRBD2 was not tested on the DNA. TRBV21-1 is marked as a pseudogene. There are 12 residues in the CDR3. The DNA for the CDR3 is TGTGCCAGCAGCAAAAGAGAAGATACGCAGTATTTT. Protein: CASSKREDTQYF.

This chain links TRBV10-1 with TRBJ1-6, with unresolved D. The germline V gene encodes CDR1 WNHNN and CDR2 SYGVQD (reference sequence). This CDR3 region has 14 residues. The ends were cut back, 6 bases at V and 0 bases at J, with 6 bases in the middle. The CDR3 DNA follows: TGCGCCAGCAGACAGAGCTCCTATAATTCACCCCTCCACTTT. Translated, it gives CASRQSSYNSPLHF.

The V gene is TRBV15, the J gene TRBJ2-5; 10 bases map to TRBD2. The CDR3 has 17 residues. After removal of 5 bases from V and 4 bases from J, the junction contained 13 bases not matched to a gene. Germline V gene sequence: CDR1 LNHNV, CDR2 YYDKDF (reference sequence). The CDR3 protein is CATSVGGAGGPGETQYF. CDR3 nucleotide sequence: TGTGCCACCAGCGTAGGGGGAGCGGGGGGGCCTGGAGAGACCCAGTACTTC.